This T cell receptor (beta chain) is drawn from a study of radiotherapy plus CTLA-4 blockade in lung cancer (dated by TCRdb to between 2018 and 2020). The study in broad terms: Among the enrolled patients, 15% to 20% had an objective response, and 31% reached disease control.

The investigation overall reported the following: Early dynamic changes in blood T cell clones, together with increased serum interferon-beta after radiation, were reported as the strongest predictors of response. After treatment with radiotherapy and ipilimumab, TCR clones that came from tumors expanded in the peripheral blood.

The study evaluated CTLA-4 blockade (ipilimumab) given together with focal radiation therapy in patients who had chemo-refractory metastatic non-small-cell lung cancer. The library was prepared using the immunoSEQ multiplex PCR assay. Here the immuneACCESS table is served through TCRdb, limited to in-frame sequences with V and J called. Missing clones are a known gap in these copies; in checked studies unresolved V genes cover under half, and the rest lacks a known reason. The table for this sample lists roughly 110,000 clones; 85% to 90% of them were counted only once. Approximately 2.5% of the sample is in the top ten clones. In regard to this clone: It has no known antigen specificity. No much larger clone exists at a distance of one base, and base qualities are not known.

V loses 4 bases, J loses 5 bases, and the germline ends lie 14 bases apart. The germline V gene (reference sequence) provides CDR1 LNHNV and CDR2 YYDKDF. Taken from cysteine to phenylalanine, the CDR3 has 14 residues. Just CDR3 DNA is preserved here, 42 bases in frame from base 1. The chain employs TRBV15 and TRBJ2-5; perhaps TRBD2 is the D gene, with 6 bases matching. The starting material was peripheral blood, obtained from a patient treated with radiotherapy plus ipilimumab. The origin of this receptor is a human donor with non-small cell lung cancer that progressed on radiotherapy plus ipilimumab. Some clones in this sample may be carry-over from other donors' samples. The CDR3 region has the sequence CATSNLGGAETQYF. At the DNA level, the sequence is TGTGCCACCAGCAACCTAGGAGGGGCGGAGACCCAGTACTTC.